Below are 26 T cell receptor beta chains sequenced from a single sample in a study of regulatory T cells in long-lasting Graves disease. Researchers made TCR beta libraries by using iRepertoire HTBI primers and running Arm-PCR on CDR3 regions. A single record per CDR3 protein comes from TCRdb applying MiXCR to the multiplex PCR reads. The sample includes hundreds of thousands of distinct CDR3 sequences, around 20% of them seen just once. The time point here: persistent/refractory GD, antithyroid drugs over 5 years with positive TRAb. After RNA was extracted from PBMCs, the TCR library was made from it. Source: peripheral blood mononuclear cells (PBMCs), taken when the disease was refractory, from a patient treated with antithyroid drugs. These TCRs come from a female donor with Graves disease.

The CDR3 bases are TGTGCCAGCAGTTACTCTGGGGAGCTAATGAACACTGAAGCTTTCTTT. Encoded protein: CASSYSGELMNTEAFF. J is TRBJ1-1 and V is TRBV6-5, with D unresolved. This CDR3 is 16 amino acids long. Trimming pared 0 bases from V and 0 bases from J, leaving 11 bases between. Looked up from germline, CDR1 is MNHEY and CDR2 is SVGAGI.

This clonotype was observed many times. The chain has TRBV6-1 and TRBJ1-5, with TRBD1 as a possible D gene (5 bases). There are 16 residues in the CDR3. Deletions cut 6 bases from V and 0 bases from J, with 15 bases between. Germline CDR1 is MNHNS and CDR2 is SASEGT. DNA of the CDR3: TGTGCCAGCAGCGACCCGGGGACCCTTAGCAATCAGCCCCAGCATTTT. Translation gives CASSDPGTLSNQPQHF.

This clonotype has a count of ten or more. This sequence joins TRBV7-9 and TRBJ2-7; 14 nucleotides align to TRBD2. The CDR3 is made up of 15 amino acids. Germline CDR1 and CDR2: SEHNR and FQNEAQ (reference sequence). V shed 4 bases and J 2 bases; nucleotides not matched to a gene: 1. Written as DNA, the CDR3 is TGTGCCAGCAGCTCGACTAGCGGGAGGGCCTACGAGCAGTACTTC. It yields the protein CASSSTSGRAYEQYF. Supplemented by reference TRBV7-9 and TRBJ2-7, the full variable domain reads DTGVSQNPRHKITKRGQNVTFRCDPISEHNRLYWYRQTLGQGPEFLTYFQNEAQLEKSRLLSDRFSAERPKGSFSTLEIQRTEQGDSAMYLCASSSTSGRAYEQYFGPGTRLTVT.

This clonotype has a count of ten or more. This sequence joins TRBV2 and TRBJ1-5; D perhaps matches TRBD1 (5 bases). V gave up 8 bases and J gave up 2 bases, with 10 bases separating them. CDR3 length: 13 residues. Germline-derived CDR1 and CDR2 are SNHLY and FYNNEI. The CDR3 loop is CASGEGGNQPQHF. Here the CDR3 DNA reads TGTGCCAGCGGGGAAGGGGGCAATCAGCCCCAGCATTTT. The whole variable domain, filled in from reference TRBV2 and TRBJ1-5, reads EPEVTQTPSHQVTQMGQEVILRCVPISNHLYFYWYRQILGQKVEFLVSFYNNEISEKSEIFDDQFSVERPDGSNFTLKIRSTKLEDSAMYFCASGEGGNQPQHFGDGTRLSIL.

This clonotype was seen at least ten times. The J gene is TRBJ2-7, the V gene TRBV3-1; TRBD2 matches at 12 bases. J gave up 3 bases and V 4 bases, and 10 bases lay outside the gene matches. Germline-derived CDR1 and CDR2 are LGHDT and YNNKEL (reference sequence). CDR3 length: 17 amino acids. CDR3 protein: CASSLRTSGIVYYEQYF. Here the CDR3 DNA reads TGTGCCAGCAGCCTACGGACTAGCGGGATCGTGTACTACGAGCAGTACTTC.

The chain carries TRBV30 and TRBJ1-2, with no clear D. V was cut by 5 bases and J by 5 bases, with 9 bases left in between. The CDR3 contains 11 residues. From germline, CDR1 is GTSNPN and CDR2 SVGIG (reference sequence). The CDR3 bases are TGTGCCTGGTCGGAGTATTATGGCTACACCTTC. Translating it yields CAWSEYYGYTF.

Points on this clonotype: A read error may explain this, as a much larger clone is one base away. Because it lacks the conserved phenylalanine or tryptophan at the end, this CDR3 is likely a read error. J is TRBJ1-2 and V is TRBV5-1; D is undetermined. Germline lookup yields CDR1 SGHRS and CDR2 YFSETQ. Trimming stripped 3 bases from V and 4 bases from J, with 10 bases between. The CDR3 has 13 amino acids. CDR3 bases: TGCGCCAGCAGCTCAACAGACGGCTATGGCTACACCCTC. Its translation: CASSSTDGYGYTL.

Only a few counts were recorded for this clonotype. The V and J genes are TRBV6-1 and TRBJ1-2; 7 nucleotides match TRBD1. Germline V gives CDR1 MNHNS, CDR2 SASEGT. The CDR3 has 14 amino acids. With V trimmed by 5 bases and J by 5 bases, 8 bases remained unmatched. The CDR3 sequence is CASSKDRDLYGYTF. CDR3 DNA: TGTGCCAGCAGTAAAGACAGGGACTTATATGGCTACACCTTC.

The rearrangement joins TRBV13 to TRBJ1-1, with D perhaps matching TRBD1 (5 bases). The CDR3 sequence is 12 residues long. Germline assignment: CDR1 PRHDT and CDR2 FYEKMQ (reference sequence). The V end lost 3 bases, the J end lost 8 bases, and 10 bases lay between the germline ends. The CDR3 bases are TGTGCCAGCAGCTTTTCCGGGGCCGAAGCTTTCTTT. Encoded protein: CASSFSGAEAFF. Supplemented by reference TRBV13 and TRBJ1-1, the full variable domain reads AAGVIQSPRHLIKEKRETATLKCYPIPRHDTVYWYQQGPGQDPQFLISFYEKMQSDKGSIPDRFSAQQFSDYHSELNMSSLELGDSALYFCASSFSGAEAFFGQGTRLTVV.

There are many counts of this clonotype. This sequence joins TRBV12-3 or TRBV12-4 and TRBJ1-3; the D is unclear. The CDR3 is 13 residues long. Trimming took off 5 bases at V and 2 bases at J, with 7 bases between the two ends. CDR3 DNA sequence: TGTGCCAGCAGTGGACGGACTGGAAACACCATATATTTT. It translates to CASSGRTGNTIYF.

This clonotype turned up a few times. A read error may be the cause here, since a much bigger clone is one base away. The rearrangement uses TRBV7-9 and TRBJ2-5; 7 bases fit TRBD1. The germline V gene has CDR1 SEHNR and CDR2 FQNEAQ (reference sequence). The CDR3 loop spans 15 amino acids. V lost 5 bases, J lost 0 bases, and 6 bases stayed unmatched. The CDR3 DNA sequence: TGTGCCAGCAGCATGGGACAGTTCCACCAAGAGACCCAGTACTTC. It encodes CASSMGQFHQETQYF.

This clonotype was seen a few times. J is TRBJ2-5 and V is TRBV20-1; 7 bases line up with TRBD2. With V trimmed by 5 bases and J by 0 bases, 9 bases remained unmatched. CDR1 is DFQATT, CDR2 SNEGSKA, per germline (reference sequence). This CDR3 has 15 residues. The DNA of the CDR3 is TGCAGTGCTGGGGAGGGACTGTCGTACCAAGAGACCCAGTACTTC. Its protein product is CSAGEGLSYQETQYF.

The chain carries TRBV4-3 and TRBJ2-2; D unresolved. Germline values: CDR1 LGHNA, CDR2 YSLEER. Trimming shortened V by 0 bases and J by 8 bases, and 13 bases separated the two germline ends. This CDR3 comprises 15 residues. In DNA form, the CDR3 reads TGCGCCAGCAGCCAAGACACAGTTTTGGGGGGGGAGCTGTTTTTT. Residues: CASSQDTVLGGELFF.

This clonotype was observed at least ten times. The genes are TRBV12-3 or TRBV12-4 and TRBJ1-1; D possibly corresponds to TRBD1 (6 bases). Trimming removed 5 bases from V and 6 bases from J, with 16 bases in between. CDR3 size: 14 residues. Here the CDR3 reads CASSRTEGGPEAFF. CDR3 coding DNA: TGTGCCAGCAGTCGAACGGAAGGGGGTCCTGAAGCTTTCTTT.

This rearrangement joins TRBV9 to TRBJ1-1, with a tentative D call TRBD1 (6 bases). The germline V and J ends were trimmed by 3 bases and 2 bases, with 17 bases remaining between them. The CDR3 sequence is 16 residues long. Germline V lookup: CDR1 SGDLS, CDR2 YYNGEE. This chain's CDR3 is CASSAQSGALNTEAFF. Here the CDR3 DNA reads TGTGCCAGCAGCGCTCAATCGGGGGCGCTTAACACTGAAGCTTTCTTT.

Ten or more counts support this clonotype. V is TRBV30 and J is TRBJ1-1; D is ambiguous. The V gene's germline CDR1 is GTSNPN and CDR2 SVGIG (reference sequence). This CDR3 is 11 amino acids long. Trimming took 4 bases from V and 10 from J, leaving 13 bases between them. CDR3 sequence reads: CAWIPHGRAFF. In DNA form, the CDR3 reads TGTGCCTGGATTCCCCACGGGCGAGCTTTCTTT.

This clonotype was seen repeatedly, ten times or more. The chain links TRBV12-3 or TRBV12-4 to TRBJ2-7; unclear D gene. This CDR3 comprises 14 residues. The ends were cut back, 4 bases at V and 0 bases at J, with 10 bases in the middle. The CDR3 sequence is CASSWQASSYEQYF. The CDR3 region has the DNA TGTGCCAGCAGTTGGCAGGCGAGCTCCTACGAGCAGTACTTC.

This clonotype was counted many times. This CDR3 reads CASSLTGTGYYEQYF. CDR3 nucleotides: TGTGCCAGCAGTCTAACCGGGACTGGTTACTACGAGCAGTACTTC. V usage is TRBV27 and J usage is TRBJ2-7; D perhaps matches TRBD2 (6 bases). The V and J ends lost 5 bases and 3 bases respectively, with 17 bases between them. Germline values: CDR1 MNHEY, CDR2 SMNVEV (reference sequence). The CDR3 runs to 15 residues.

The rearrangement joins TRBV9 to TRBJ2-2; D is possibly TRBD1 (6 bases). The CDR3 covers 16 residues. Trimming left V 0 bases short and J 1 base short, with 10 bases between. Looked up from germline, CDR1 is SGDLS and CDR2 is YYNGEE. CDR3 DNA: TGTGCCAGCAGCGTAGGGGACATGCTGAACACCGGGGAGCTGTTTTTT. Protein product: CASSVGDMLNTGELFF.

This clonotype was seen ten or more times. This chain connects TRBV7-3 to TRBJ2-5, with 8 bases lining up with TRBD1. V was clipped by 2 bases and J by 1 base; unmatched bases: 0. Germline V gene sequence: CDR1 SGHTA, CDR2 FQGTGA. The CDR3 consists of 14 residues. The CDR3 bases are TGTGCCAGCAGCTTAGGACAGGGCCAAGAGACCCAGTACTTC. This codes for CASSLGQGQETQYF.

The chain couples TRBV7-8 to TRBJ2-5; D might be TRBD1 (5 bases). CDR1 and CDR2 (germline): SGHVS, FQNEAQ. The length of the CDR3 is 17 residues. Deletions cut 2 bases from V and 0 bases from J, with 16 bases between. The CDR3 DNA is TGTGCCAGCAGCTTATTTCTCGGTTGGACAAACCAAGAGACCCAGTACTTC. Translated: CASSLFLGWTNQETQYF.

In its sample, this clonotype was seen many times. The chain employs TRBV28 and TRBJ1-1; no clear D. This CDR3 spans 14 amino acids. Trimming shortened V by 3 bases and J by 4 bases, and 12 bases separated the two germline ends. The germline gives CDR1 MDHEN, CDR2 SYDVKM. As DNA, the CDR3 is TGTGCCAGCAGTTTGTTTGGGGTCTTCACTGAAGCTTTCTTT. This translates into CASSLFGVFTEAFF.

The gene calls are TRBV24-1 and TRBJ2-1, with a possible D match to TRBD1 (6 bases). There are 17 residues in the CDR3. Trimming pared 2 bases from V and 3 bases from J, leaving 16 bases between. Germline CDR1 is KGHDR and CDR2 is SFDVKD. In DNA, the CDR3 is TGTGCCACCAGTGATTCAGGGACACCCTCCCGCTACAATGAGCAGTTCTTC. This gives the protein CATSDSGTPSRYNEQFF.

This clonotype was seen a few times. This chain uses TRBV7-9 with TRBJ2-7, with D perhaps matching TRBD2 (6 bases). Germline V CDR1 and CDR2: SEHNR, FQNEAQ (reference sequence). The V and J ends lost 5 bases and 1 base respectively, with 9 bases between them. The CDR3 spans 13 residues. In DNA, the CDR3 is TGTGCCAGCAGCCCGGGGGAGTCCTACGAGCAGTACTTC. Translated: CASSPGESYEQYF.

This clonotype was counted between two and nine times. This chain joins TRBV27 and TRBJ1-1, with 9 bases that match TRBD1. The ends lost 6 bases at V and 6 bases at J; junction bases unmatched: 8. Germline V gene sequence: CDR1 MNHEY, CDR2 SMNVEV (reference sequence). The CDR3 spans 14 residues. This CDR3 reads CASSLTGGVAEAFF. DNA of the CDR3: TGTGCCAGCAGCCTCACAGGGGGCGTTGCTGAAGCTTTCTTT.

The genes are TRBV6-5 and TRBJ1-1; D is uncertain. The V and J ends lost 2 bases and 1 base respectively, with 5 bases between them. Germline V lookup: CDR1 MNHEY, CDR2 SVGAGI. This CDR3 region has 13 residues. Written as DNA, the CDR3 is TGTGCCAGCAGTTACCTAAAGAACACTGAAGCTTTCTTT. Translated: CASSYLKNTEAFF.